The 17 T cell receptor beta chains given below trace back to one sample, sequenced in a study of shared clonotypes between healthy human individuals. Produced via immunoSEQ multiplex PCR; TCRdb's table is partial and in-frame only. The sample carries millions of clones, 85% to 95% recorded once. The material sequenced was naive CD4+ T cells sorted from blood. Subset of the sample: CD45RA+ positively selected. The receptor source for this set is a man younger than 35 in good health.

The chain links TRBV6-1 to TRBJ1-6, with 12 bases lining up with TRBD1. V lost 1 base and J lost 1; bases outside the gene matches: 5. In germline, CDR1 is MNHNS, CDR2 SASEGT. There are 19 residues in the CDR3. The CDR3 sequence: CASSEVGQGAGSYNSPLHF. The DNA of the CDR3 is TGTGCCAGCAGTGAAGTGGGACAGGGGGCCGGATCCTATAATTCACCCCTCCACTTT.

With regard to this clone: A junction boundary mismatches the germline segment, possibly from a read error. This chain uses TRBV19 with TRBJ2-2, with TRBD2 matching 10 bases. Germline V gene data show CDR1 as LNHDA and CDR2 as SQIVND (reference sequence). The CDR3 has 14 amino acids. Written as DNA, the CDR3 is TGTGCCGGTAGGACTAGCGGAAACACCGGGGAGCTGTTTTTT. This encodes CAGRTSGNTGELFF.

The chain uses TRBV6-5 and TRBJ2-7; 9 positions agree with TRBD1. V shed 8 bases and J 3 bases; nucleotides not matched to a gene: 11. This CDR3 spans 15 amino acids. Germline CDR1 reads MNHEY; CDR2 reads SVGAGI. The CDR3 region has the DNA TGTGCCAGCCAGAGAGGACAGGGGTTAGTCTACGAGCAGTACTTC. Amino acid sequence: CASQRGQGLVYEQYF.

The chain carries TRBV11-1 and TRBJ2-5, with 10 nucleotides matching TRBD1. The J segment lost 4 bases and the V segment lost 8 bases, leaving 7 bases of the junction unmatched. Germline CDR1 reads SGHAT; CDR2 reads FQDESV (reference sequence). The CDR3 has 14 amino acids. CDR3 loop: CASGRDRGSETQYF. CDR3 in DNA: TGTGCCAGCGGACGGGACAGGGGCTCAGAGACCCAGTACTTC.

This sequence joins TRBV5-4 and TRBJ2-1; tentatively, D is TRBD2 (7 bases). This CDR3 has 15 amino acids. Germline-derived CDR1 and CDR2 are SGHNT and YYREEE (reference sequence). The V gene lost 4 bases and the J gene lost 9 bases, with 20 bases spanning the gap. The CDR3 region is CASSGGGGIGVEQFF. Written as DNA, the CDR3 is TGTGCCAGCAGCGGGGGCGGGGGTATCGGAGTTGAGCAGTTCTTC.

This clone was recorded a few times. In nucleotides, the CDR3 is TGTGCCAGCAGTCCTAGCGGGGGACAAGAGACCCAGTACTTC. Encoded protein: CASSPSGGQETQYF. The chain recombines TRBV6-1 with TRBJ2-5, with 10 bases that match TRBD2. The CDR3 runs 14 residues. After removal of 5 bases from V and 2 bases from J, the junction contained 2 bases not matched to a gene. Germline V lookup: CDR1 MNHNS, CDR2 SASEGT.

The chain has TRBV18 and TRBJ2-1; 11 positions agree with TRBD2. V gave up 3 bases and J gave up 5 bases; unmatched junction bases: 6. Germline lookup yields CDR1 KGHSH and CDR2 LQKENI. The CDR3 extends over 16 amino acids. CDR3 bases: TGTGCCAGCTCACCCGGACTAGCGGGTTTTCACAATGAGCAGTTCTTC. Protein product: CASSPGLAGFHNEQFF.

The V and J genes are TRBV5-6 and TRBJ2-7; TRBD1 matches at 8 bases. CDR1 SGHDT and CDR2 YYEEEE come from the germline V gene. The ends lost 1 base at V and 2 bases at J; junction bases unmatched: 8. The CDR3 runs to 16 residues. The CDR3: CASSLWGRGQAYEQYF. For the CDR3, the DNA is TGTGCCAGCAGCTTGTGGGGCAGGGGGCAAGCCTACGAGCAGTACTTC.

The rearrangement uses TRBV6-5 and TRBJ2-5; 11 bases align to TRBD1. The CDR3 contains 15 residues. The germline CDR1 and CDR2 sequences are MNHEY and SVGAGI. V shed 6 bases, J shed 4 bases, and the junction held 7 bases outside the gene matches. CDR3 coding DNA: TGTGCCAGCAGGAAAGGACAGGGGGCGGTAGAGACCCAGTACTTC. Protein: CASRKGQGAVETQYF.

This chain joins TRBV14 and TRBJ2-7, with D perhaps TRBD2 (6 bases). Trimming cost V 0 bases and J 5 bases, with 14 bases left between them. The CDR3 totals 15 residues. Germline V lookup: CDR1 SGHDN, CDR2 FVKESK. CDR3: CASSQEKARGDEQYF. CDR3 bases: TGTGCCAGCAGCCAAGAAAAAGCCCGCGGGGACGAGCAGTACTTC.

The genes are TRBV18 and TRBJ1-5; 8 bases match TRBD1. Per the germline V gene, CDR1 is KGHSH and CDR2 is LQKENI. The J segment lost 5 bases and the V segment lost 1 base, leaving 1 base of the junction unmatched. The CDR3 totals 14 residues. CDR3 DNA sequence: TGTGCCAGCTCACCACAACAGGGGGATCAGCCCCAGCATTTT. It codes for CASSPQQGDQPQHF.

The chain employs TRBV19 and TRBJ2-7; D unclear. CDR1 and CDR2 (germline): LNHDA, SQIVND (reference sequence). Between the trimmed V and J ends, which lost 3 bases and 2 bases, there was a span of 11 bases. This CDR3 comprises 14 residues. The DNA of the CDR3 is TGTGCCAGTAGTATCACAAACCCGCCCTACGAGCAGTACTTC. This sequence encodes CASSITNPPYEQYF.

Points on this clone: Distinct nucleotide sequences in the sample also encode this CDR3. The gene calls are TRBV5-1 and TRBJ1-3, with TRBD1 matching over 9 bases. This CDR3 region has 14 residues. The trim removed 7 bases at V and 3 bases at J, leaving 5 bases unmatched. The germline gives CDR1 SGHRS, CDR2 YFSETQ. As DNA, the CDR3 is TGCGCCAGCCGTACAGGGGGCAGTGGAAACACCATATATTTT. Protein product: CASRTGGSGNTIYF.

The CDR3 DNA sequence: TGCGCCAGCAGCTTGTGGACTACCTCCTACAATGAGCAGTTCTTC. Translating it yields CASSLWTTSYNEQFF. The chain has TRBV5-1 and TRBJ2-1, with D possibly being TRBD2 (6 bases). Trimming took off 1 base at V and 0 bases at J, with 8 bases between the two ends. CDR3 length: 15 residues. The germline V gene has CDR1 SGHRS and CDR2 YFSETQ.

The chain is built from TRBV5-4 and TRBJ1-2; D is unclear. The CDR3 sequence is 14 residues long. V was clipped by 4 bases and J by 8 bases, with 18 bases between them. The germline V gene encodes CDR1 SGHNT and CDR2 YYREEE (reference sequence). CDR3 coding DNA: TGTGCCAGCAGCCCTACGCCGGGTATTGGGGGCTACACCTTC. It is translated as CASSPTPGIGGYTF.

J is TRBJ1-5 and V is TRBV7-9; 11 bases line up with TRBD1. Germline CDR1 SEHNR, CDR2 FQNEAQ (reference sequence). The CDR3 has 13 residues. Losses at the gene ends were 8 bases for V and 5 bases for J; bases not matched to a gene: 2. The CDR3 region is CASGGQGDQPQHF. CDR3 DNA: TGTGCCAGCGGGGGACAGGGGGATCAGCCCCAGCATTTT.

This chain connects TRBV7-9 to TRBJ1-3, with TRBD1 identical over 8 bases. With V trimmed by 5 bases and J by 0 bases, 6 bases remained unmatched. The CDR3 is 16 amino acids. CDR1 and CDR2 from the germline V gene are SEHNR and FQNEAQ (reference sequence). The CDR3 DNA sequence: TGTGCCAGCAGCCCGACAGGGGTCAACTCTGGAAACACCATATATTTT. Its protein is CASSPTGVNSGNTIYF.